This T cell receptor (beta chain) emerged from a study of post-analysis software for immune sequencing data. Study at large: As for disease course, relapsing-remitting, secondary progressive and progressive-relapsing multiple sclerosis were all included. Regarding the study as a whole: A significant reduction in normalized Chao1 diversity was observed in multiple sclerosis patients versus controls. Samples from one preparation batch, clustered by F measure, grouped strongly together. Patients used roughly five TRBV segments, including TRBV5-6, TRBV5-1 and TRBV20-1, more often than controls.

The TCR beta cDNA libraries contained unique molecular identifiers. The T cell input of about 1 to 10 million gave approximately 460,000 cDNA molecules. MiXCR was run by TCRdb on the PCR reads, yielding one entry per CDR3 protein. This sample yields 700,000 to 800,000 distinct CDR3 sequences, of which about 32% are seen a single time; around 0.6% belongs to the top ten. This clonotype was recorded many times. Antigen specificity is unknown. The germline CDR1 and CDR2 sequences are WNHNN and SYGVQD (reference sequence). J gave up 10 bases and V 4 bases, and 17 bases lay outside the gene matches. The CDR3 totals 16 residues.

V and J are TRBV10-1 and TRBJ2-5, with 8 positions matching TRBD2. The TCR originated in a girl aged 10-17 years with multiple sclerosis. Specimen: blood. The CDR3 DNA sequence: TGCGCCAGCAGTGCGGTTCCAGCGGGAGAGTCCCCGGACCAGTACTTC. Its protein product is CASSAVPAGESPDQYF.